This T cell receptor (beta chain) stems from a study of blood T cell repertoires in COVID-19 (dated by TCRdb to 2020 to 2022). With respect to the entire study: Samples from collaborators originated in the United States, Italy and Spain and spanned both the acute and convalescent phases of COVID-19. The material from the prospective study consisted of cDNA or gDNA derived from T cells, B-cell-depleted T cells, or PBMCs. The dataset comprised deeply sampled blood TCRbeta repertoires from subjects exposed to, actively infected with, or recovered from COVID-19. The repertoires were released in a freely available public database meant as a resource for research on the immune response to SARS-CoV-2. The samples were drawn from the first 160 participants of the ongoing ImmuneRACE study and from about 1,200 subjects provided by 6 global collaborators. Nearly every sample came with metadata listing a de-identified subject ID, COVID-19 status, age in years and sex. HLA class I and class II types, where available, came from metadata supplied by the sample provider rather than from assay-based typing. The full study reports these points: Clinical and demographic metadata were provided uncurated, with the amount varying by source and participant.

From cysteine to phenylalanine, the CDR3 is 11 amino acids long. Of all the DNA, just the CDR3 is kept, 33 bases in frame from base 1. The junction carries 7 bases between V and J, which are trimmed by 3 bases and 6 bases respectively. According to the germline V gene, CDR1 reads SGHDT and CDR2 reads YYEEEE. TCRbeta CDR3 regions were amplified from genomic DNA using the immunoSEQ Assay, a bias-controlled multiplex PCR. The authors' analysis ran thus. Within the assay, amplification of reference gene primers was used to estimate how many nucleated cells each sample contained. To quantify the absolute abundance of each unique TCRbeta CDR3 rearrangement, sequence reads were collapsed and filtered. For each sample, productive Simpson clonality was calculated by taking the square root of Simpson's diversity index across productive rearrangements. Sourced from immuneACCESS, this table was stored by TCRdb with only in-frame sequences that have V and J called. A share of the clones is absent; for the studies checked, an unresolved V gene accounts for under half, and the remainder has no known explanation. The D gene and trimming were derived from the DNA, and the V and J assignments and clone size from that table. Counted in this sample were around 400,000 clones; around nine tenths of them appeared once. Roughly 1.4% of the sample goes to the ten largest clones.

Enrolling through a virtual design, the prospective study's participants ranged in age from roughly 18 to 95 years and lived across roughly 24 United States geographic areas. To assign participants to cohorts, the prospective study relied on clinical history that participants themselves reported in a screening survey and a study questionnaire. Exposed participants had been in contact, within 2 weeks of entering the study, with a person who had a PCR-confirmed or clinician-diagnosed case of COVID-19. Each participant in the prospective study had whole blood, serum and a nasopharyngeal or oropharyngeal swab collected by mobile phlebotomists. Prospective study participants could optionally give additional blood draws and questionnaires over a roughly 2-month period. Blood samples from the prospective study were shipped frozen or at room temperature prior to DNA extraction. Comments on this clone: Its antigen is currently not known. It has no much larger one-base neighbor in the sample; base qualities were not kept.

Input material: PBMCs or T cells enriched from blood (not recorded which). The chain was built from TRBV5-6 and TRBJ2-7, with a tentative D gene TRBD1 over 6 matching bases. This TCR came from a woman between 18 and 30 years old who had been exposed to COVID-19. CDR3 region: CASSSGVEQYF. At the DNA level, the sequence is TGTGCCAGCAGCTCAGGGGTCGAGCAGTACTTC. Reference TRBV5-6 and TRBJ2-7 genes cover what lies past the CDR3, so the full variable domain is DAGVTQSPTHLIKTRGQQVTLRCSPKSGHDTVSWYQQALGQGPQFIFQYYEEEERQRGNFPDRFSGHQFPNYSSELNVNALLLGDSALYLCASSSGVEQYFGPGTRLTVT.